The 9 T cell receptor beta chains below come from one sample, sequenced in a study of blood T cells in healthy people across ages. Alongside a J-beta primer mix, a sample-barcoded 5' primer served in a second PCR lasting about 7 to 11 cycles. TCRdb analysed the 5' RACE reads with MiXCR anew, one entry per CDR3 protein. The table shows fewer than 2,000,000 distinct CDR3 sequences, with around 35% occurring only once. What was sequenced was blood. These receptors all stem from a woman under 40 in good health.

This clonotype appeared a few times. The chain employs TRBV15 and TRBJ2-7, with D possibly being TRBD1 (5 bases). The CDR3 covers 14 residues. Germline CDR1 reads LNHNV; CDR2 reads YYDKDF (reference sequence). V dropped 0 bases and J dropped 5 bases, with 11 bases sitting between them. The CDR3 nucleotides are TGTGCCACCAGCAGAGATAGACAGTCGAACGAGCAGTACTTC. This gives the protein CATSRDRQSNEQYF. Full variable domain (missing parts from reference TRBV15 and TRBJ2-7): DAMVIQNPRYQVTQFGKPVTLSCSQTLNHNVMYWYQQKSSQAPKLLFHYYDKDFNNEADTPDNFQSRRPNTSFCFLDIRSPGLGDTAMYLCATSRDRQSNEQYFGPGTRLTVT.

This clonotype has a handful of counts. The V call is TRBV6-1, the J call TRBJ2-1; D remains unclear. V shed 7 bases and J shed 8 bases, with 21 bases lying between them. Germline CDR1 is MNHNS and CDR2 is SASEGT. The CDR3 runs to 15 residues. The CDR3 is CASKSMVGRLDEQFF. The CDR3 DNA is TGTGCCAGCAAGTCAATGGTTGGCCGGTTGGATGAGCAGTTCTTC.

A few counts support this clonotype. The rearrangement joins TRBV5-4 to TRBJ2-5, with 8 bases matching TRBD1. CDR3 length equals 14 residues. Per germline, CDR1 SGHNT and CDR2 YYREEE (reference sequence). The V and J ends lost 5 bases and 5 bases, in that order; junction bases with no gene match: 8. The CDR3 protein is CASRFDRGVETQYF. The DNA for the CDR3 is TGTGCCAGCAGATTTGACAGGGGCGTGGAGACCCAGTACTTC.

This clonotype has more than one count but fewer than ten. This chain links TRBV18 with TRBJ1-6, with D unclear. The CDR3 is made up of 14 amino acids. V shed 6 bases and J shed 8 bases, with 14 bases lying between them. Germline V CDR1 and CDR2: KGHSH, LQKENI. The CDR3 DNA reads TGTGCCAGCTCTCTCCTCATGGGAGATTCACCCCTCCACTTT. Amino acids: CASSLLMGDSPLHF. The variable domain in full, with the rest retrieved from reference TRBV18 and TRBJ1-6, is NAGVMQNPRHLVRRRGQEARLRCSPMKGHSHVYWYRQLPEEGLKFMVYLQKENIIDESGMPKERFSAEFPKEGPSILRIQQVVRGDSAAYFCASSLLMGDSPLHFGNGTRLTVT.

CDR3 nucleotide sequence: TGCGCCAGCAGCTACACAGGGGGCAACAATCAGCCCCAGCATTTT. It encodes CASSYTGGNNQPQHF. The V gene is TRBV5-1, the J gene TRBJ1-5; 9 bases line up with TRBD1. Trimming took 3 bases from V and 3 from J; bases not matched to a gene: 4. This CDR3 comprises 15 residues. Germline CDR1 is SGHRS and CDR2 is YFSETQ.

The chain joins TRBV15 to TRBJ2-5, with 8 bases identical to TRBD1. The J call may be mistaken, given a closer DNA end match to TRBJ2-7. This CDR3 comprises 16 residues. Germline V gives CDR1 LNHNV, CDR2 YYDKDF (reference sequence). This CDR3 reads CATSRDEKGQGHEQYF. The CDR3 DNA reads as TGTGCCACCAGCAGAGATGAGAAAGGACAGGGTCACGAGCAGTACTTC.

The chain combines TRBV20-1 with TRBJ2-7; 10 bases are shared with TRBD2. CDR3 length: 18 residues. Germline-derived CDR1 and CDR2 are DFQATT and SNEGSKA (reference sequence). J lost 3 bases, V lost 0 bases, and 14 bases had no gene match. CDR3 nucleotide sequence: TGCAGTGCTAGAGATGTTGAAGCCGGACTAGCGGTCTTCTACGAGCAGTACTTC. Amino acids: CSARDVEAGLAVFYEQYF.

The V call is TRBV21-1, the J call TRBJ2-3. TRBV21-1 is a pseudogene segment. The CDR3 loop spans 15 amino acids. The CDR3 bases are TGTGCCAGCAGCAAAGCGGGCGGAAACACAGATACGCAGTATTTT. Its translation is CASSKAGGNTDTQYF.

The genes are TRBV15 and TRBJ1-2, with D hard to call. This CDR3 has 15 amino acids. V lost 4 bases and J 8 bases, leaving 20 bases between the germline ends. Germline-derived CDR1 and CDR2 are LNHNV and YYDKDF (reference sequence). Here the CDR3 DNA reads TGTGCCACCAGCACAGCTTTTAGGCCGCTTGAAGGCTACACCTTC. It yields the protein CATSTAFRPLEGYTF.